These T cell receptor beta chains were read from a single sample in a study of T cells in Graves' hyperthyroidism and ophthalmopathy. TCRdb re-called the multiplex PCR reads with MiXCR, one entry per CDR3 protein. The table includes hundreds of thousands of distinct CDR3 sequences, about 15% detected once. Source material: blood. Receptors were obtained from a woman under 30 with Graves' hyperthyroidism. The CDR3 runs from the conserved cysteine through the conserved F or W. A D gene is named only where the DNA matches it firmly. A clone size is listed for some rows: how often the clone was seen (once, few, many), or a class if it is expanded.

CDR3nt: TGCGCCAGCAGCTTGGCTGGGACTAGCGGGAGTCTGGATACGCAGTATTTT; CDR3aa: CASSLAGTSGSLDTQYF; abundance: many; d_gene: TRBD2; v_gene: TRBV5-1; j_gene: TRBJ2-3
CDR3nt: TGTGCCGGAGGTAGACAGGGGAGAGGCACAGATACGCAGTATTTT; CDR3aa: CAGGRQGRGTDTQYF; abundance: few; d_gene: TRBD1; v_gene: TRBV28; j_gene: TRBJ2-3
CDR3nt: TGTGCCAGCAGCTTATATACTAGCGGGTGGGATGAGCAGTTCTTC; CDR3aa: CASSLYTSGWDEQFF; abundance: many; d_gene: TRBD2; v_gene: TRBV13; j_gene: TRBJ2-1
CDR3nt: TGTGCCAGCAGCTTAGCGAGGGTCCAAAAGGGAGAGACCCAGTACTTC; CDR3aa: CASSLARVQKGETQYF; abundance: many; d_gene: NA; v_gene: TRBV7-8; j_gene: TRBJ2-5
CDR3nt: TGCGCCAGCAGCCAAGAGACCGGCTTGAGGGCCAACGTCCTGACTTTC; CDR3aa: CASSQETGLRANVLTF; abundance: NA; d_gene: NA; v_gene: TRBV4-3; j_gene: TRBJ2-6
CDR3nt: TGTGCCAGCAGTGAATTCAGGGGGTGGGGAGAGACCCAGTACTTC; CDR3aa: CASSEFRGWGETQYF; abundance: NA; d_gene: TRBD1; v_gene: TRBV25-1; j_gene: TRBJ2-5
CDR3nt: TGTGCCAGCAGCTTAGTGGCAGGATGGTACGAGCAGTACTTC; CDR3aa: CASSLVAGWYEQYF; abundance: many; d_gene: NA; v_gene: TRBV11-2; j_gene: TRBJ2-7
CDR3nt: TGTGCCAGTACCCCCGACAGGGGTAGGGGCAATCAGCCCCAGCATTTT; CDR3aa: CASTPDRGRGNQPQHF; abundance: NA; d_gene: TRBD1; v_gene: TRBV19; j_gene: TRBJ1-5
CDR3nt: TGTGCCAGCAGCTTATCCCTCCAGGGTCGCTCCTACGAGCAGTACTTC; CDR3aa: CASSLSLQGRSYEQYF; abundance: few; d_gene: NA; v_gene: TRBV7-9; j_gene: TRBJ2-7
CDR3nt: TGTGCCAGCAGCCCGCGGGAGGTACGTGAGCAGTTCTTC; CDR3aa: CASSPREVREQFF; abundance: many; d_gene: TRBD2; v_gene: TRBV7-2; j_gene: TRBJ2-1
CDR3nt: TGTGCCAGCAGCGTACGGGAATCTGGGGCCAACGTCCTGACTTTC; CDR3aa: CASSVRESGANVLTF; abundance: NA; d_gene: NA; v_gene: TRBV9; j_gene: TRBJ2-6
CDR3nt: TGCGCCAGCAGCCCAAACGGACTAGCGGGGCTCTCTGGGGCCAACGTCCTGACTTTC; CDR3aa: CASSPNGLAGLSGANVLTF; abundance: few; d_gene: TRBD2; v_gene: TRBV4-1; j_gene: TRBJ2-6
CDR3nt: TGTGCCAGCAGCTTTGCCGGGACAGGGTTTAAGGCTAATGAAAAACTGTTTTTT; CDR3aa: CASSFAGTGFKANEKLFF; abundance: NA; d_gene: TRBD1; v_gene: TRBV7-9; j_gene: TRBJ1-4
CDR3nt: TGTGCCAGCAGCTTAAAGGACGAGCAGTACTTC; CDR3aa: CASSLKDEQYF; abundance: many; d_gene: NA; v_gene: TRBV11-3; j_gene: TRBJ2-7
CDR3nt: TGCGCCAGCAGCTGGGGCCGGGGGGAGCAGTACTTC; CDR3aa: CASSWGRGEQYF; abundance: few; d_gene: NA; v_gene: TRBV5-1; j_gene: TRBJ2-7
CDR3nt: TGTGCCAGCAGCTTAGGGCCCGAGACAGCCTACAATGAGCAGTTCTTC; CDR3aa: CASSLGPETAYNEQFF; abundance: few; d_gene: NA; v_gene: TRBV7-2; j_gene: TRBJ2-1
CDR3nt: TGTGCCAGCAGCTTTGCCGCGCTTGAGACCCAGTACTTC; CDR3aa: CASSFAALETQYF; abundance: many; d_gene: NA; v_gene: TRBV7-8; j_gene: TRBJ2-5
CDR3nt: TGCGCCAGCAGCTTCAGGGCCAGCGCCAGCTCCTACGAGCAGTACTTC; CDR3aa: CASSFRASASSYEQYF; abundance: many; d_gene: NA; v_gene: TRBV4-1; j_gene: TRBJ2-7
CDR3nt: TGTGCCAGTTCACCCGGGACTAGCAACGGCGAGCAGTACTTC; CDR3aa: CASSPGTSNGEQYF; abundance: many; d_gene: TRBD2; v_gene: TRBV5-4; j_gene: TRBJ2-7
CDR3nt: TGTGCCAGCAGCACCGGGACAGGAGACTCTGGGGCCAACGTCCTGACTTTC; CDR3aa: CASSTGTGDSGANVLTF; abundance: once; d_gene: TRBD1; v_gene: TRBV13; j_gene: TRBJ2-6
CDR3nt: TGTGCCAGCAGGGAAGGGGGTAGCGGGAGTAATAAGCAGTTCTTC; CDR3aa: CASREGGSGSNKQFF; abundance: NA; d_gene: TRBD2; v_gene: TRBV6-1; j_gene: TRBJ2-1
CDR3nt: TGCAGTGCTGAACCTAGCGGGGCGAACTACGAGCAGTACTTC; CDR3aa: CSAEPSGANYEQYF; abundance: many; d_gene: TRBD2; v_gene: TRBV20-1; j_gene: TRBJ2-7
CDR3nt: TGTGCCAGCAGCGTTTATGACCATCAGCGAGATACGCAGTATTTT; CDR3aa: CASSVYDHQRDTQYF; abundance: few; d_gene: NA; v_gene: TRBV9; j_gene: TRBJ2-3
CDR3nt: TGTGCCAGCAGCACTCAGGGACGCCGTAACTACGAGCAGTACTTC; CDR3aa: CASSTQGRRNYEQYF; abundance: many; d_gene: NA; v_gene: TRBV28; j_gene: TRBJ2-7
CDR3nt: TGTGCCAGTAGTAACCGTATGACAGGGGCGAACACTGAAGCTTTCTTT; CDR3aa: CASSNRMTGANTEAFF; abundance: NA; d_gene: TRBD1; v_gene: TRBV19; j_gene: TRBJ1-1
CDR3nt: TGTGCCAGTTCGACAGGGGGCAAACAGCCCCAGCATTTT; CDR3aa: CASSTGGKQPQHF; abundance: NA; d_gene: TRBD1; v_gene: TRBV19; j_gene: TRBJ1-5
CDR3nt: TGTGCCATCAGTGACCCTTCAACGACGGGGAGCTCCTACGAGCAGTACTTC; CDR3aa: CAISDPSTTGSSYEQYF; abundance: many; d_gene: NA; v_gene: TRBV10-3; j_gene: TRBJ2-7
CDR3nt: TGCAGTGCTAGAGGTACAGGGTGGAGGGATGGCTACACCTTC; CDR3aa: CSARGTGWRDGYTF; abundance: many; d_gene: NA; v_gene: TRBV20-1; j_gene: TRBJ1-2
CDR3nt: TGTGCCAGCAGTTACGTCTACAGCTGGGATGAAAAACTGTTTTTT; CDR3aa: CASSYVYSWDEKLFF; abundance: NA; d_gene: NA; v_gene: TRBV6-9; j_gene: TRBJ1-4
CDR3nt: TGTGCCTGGAGCCCCTCACCGGGACAGGGGGATGAAAAACTGTTTTTT; CDR3aa: CAWSPSPGQGDEKLFF; abundance: few; d_gene: TRBD1; v_gene: TRBV30; j_gene: TRBJ1-4
CDR3nt: TGTGCCAGCAGTGAACCCGATTCCTATGGCTACACCTTC; CDR3aa: CASSEPDSYGYTF; abundance: many; d_gene: NA; v_gene: TRBV2; j_gene: TRBJ1-2
CDR3nt: TGTGCCAGCAGTTGGGACAGGGGGTACAATGAGCAGTTCTTC; CDR3aa: CASSWDRGYNEQFF; abundance: NA; d_gene: TRBD1; v_gene: TRBV6-1; j_gene: TRBJ2-1
CDR3nt: TGTGCCATAGCCGCCAGACCTGGAGCCTCCTACGAGCAGTACTTC; CDR3aa: CAIAARPGASYEQYF; abundance: many; d_gene: NA; v_gene: TRBV6-1; j_gene: TRBJ2-7
CDR3nt: TGTGCCAGCAGTATGACAGGGGGATTCGATGAGCAGTTCTTC; CDR3aa: CASSMTGGFDEQFF; abundance: many; d_gene: TRBD1; v_gene: TRBV6-1; j_gene: TRBJ2-1
CDR3nt: TGTGCCAGTAGTATAGGCTGGACTAGCGGTAATACGCAGTATTTT; CDR3aa: CASSIGWTSGNTQYF; abundance: NA; d_gene: TRBD2; v_gene: TRBV19; j_gene: TRBJ2-3